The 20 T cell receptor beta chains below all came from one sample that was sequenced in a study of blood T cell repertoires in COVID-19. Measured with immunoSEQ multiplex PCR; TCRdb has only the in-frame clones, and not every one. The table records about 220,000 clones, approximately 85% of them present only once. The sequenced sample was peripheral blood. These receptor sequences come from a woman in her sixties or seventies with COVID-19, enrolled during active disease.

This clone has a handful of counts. The CDR3 DNA sequence: TGTGCCAGCAGCTTTAGGGGAACGGATCAGCCCCAGCATTTT. Translated: CASSFRGTDQPQHF. This chain joins TRBV7-2 and TRBJ1-5, with a possible D match to TRBD1 (5 bases). The CDR3 extends over 14 amino acids. The V gene lost 3 bases and the J gene lost 5 bases, with 11 bases spanning the gap. Germline V CDR1 and CDR2: SGHTA, FQGNSA.

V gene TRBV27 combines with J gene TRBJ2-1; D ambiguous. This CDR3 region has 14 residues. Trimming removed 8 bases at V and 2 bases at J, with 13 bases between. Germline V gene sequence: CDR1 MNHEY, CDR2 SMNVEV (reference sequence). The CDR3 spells CASSPLRAYNEQFF. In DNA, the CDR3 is TGTGCCAGCTCACCATTACGGGCCTACAATGAGCAGTTCTTC.

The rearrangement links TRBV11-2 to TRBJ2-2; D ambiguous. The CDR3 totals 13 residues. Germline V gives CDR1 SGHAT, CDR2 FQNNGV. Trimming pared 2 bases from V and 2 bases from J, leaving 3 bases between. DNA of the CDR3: TGTGCCAGCAGCTTAATAAACACCGGGGAGCTGTTTTTT. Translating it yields CASSLINTGELFF.

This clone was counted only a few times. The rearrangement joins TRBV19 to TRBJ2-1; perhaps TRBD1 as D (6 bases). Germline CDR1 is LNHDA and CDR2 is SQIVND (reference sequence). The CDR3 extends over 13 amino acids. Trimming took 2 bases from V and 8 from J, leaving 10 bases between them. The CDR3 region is CASSITKGDEQFF. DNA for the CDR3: TGTGCCAGTAGTATAACGAAGGGGGATGAGCAGTTCTTC.

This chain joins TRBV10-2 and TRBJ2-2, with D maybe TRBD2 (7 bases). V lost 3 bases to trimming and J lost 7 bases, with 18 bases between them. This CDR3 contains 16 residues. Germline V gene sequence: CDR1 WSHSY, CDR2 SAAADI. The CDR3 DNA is TGCGCCAGCAGTGACCGGGGGGCGGCGTATGGCGGGGAGCTGTTTTTT. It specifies CASSDRGAAYGGELFF.

The CDR3 DNA follows: TGTGCCAGCAGTTTAGCGTCAGGGCTCACTGAAGCTTTCTTT. The encoded protein is CASSLASGLTEAFF. The V gene is TRBV27, the J gene TRBJ1-1; a weak D match, TRBD1 (5 bases). Germline assignment: CDR1 MNHEY and CDR2 SMNVEV (reference sequence). The CDR3 is 14 amino acids. Trimming removed 2 bases from V and 4 bases from J, with 11 bases in between.

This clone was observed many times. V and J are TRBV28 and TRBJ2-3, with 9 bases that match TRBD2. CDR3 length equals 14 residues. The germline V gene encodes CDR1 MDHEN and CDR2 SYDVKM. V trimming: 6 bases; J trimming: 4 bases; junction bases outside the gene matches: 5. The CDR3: CASSWTSESDTQYF. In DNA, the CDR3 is TGTGCCAGCAGCTGGACTAGCGAATCAGATACGCAGTATTTT.

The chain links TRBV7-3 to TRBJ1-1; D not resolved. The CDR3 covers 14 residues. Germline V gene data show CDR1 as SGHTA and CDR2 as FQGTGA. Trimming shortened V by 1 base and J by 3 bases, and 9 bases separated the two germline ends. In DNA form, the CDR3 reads TGTGCCAGCAGCTTAAGCGGGCGGGACACTGAAGCTTTCTTT. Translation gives CASSLSGRDTEAFF.

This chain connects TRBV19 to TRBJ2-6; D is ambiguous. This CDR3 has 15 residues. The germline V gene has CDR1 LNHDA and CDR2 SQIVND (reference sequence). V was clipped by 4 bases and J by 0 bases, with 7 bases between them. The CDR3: CASSTPSSGANVLTF. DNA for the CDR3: TGTGCCAGTAGTACCCCCAGCTCTGGGGCCAACGTCCTGACTTTC.

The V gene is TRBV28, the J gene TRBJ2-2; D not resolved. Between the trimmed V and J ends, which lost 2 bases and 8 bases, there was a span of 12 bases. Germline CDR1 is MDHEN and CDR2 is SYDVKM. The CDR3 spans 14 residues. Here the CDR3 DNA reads TGTGCCAGCAGTTTACCGCCTGAGTCGGGGGAGCTGTTTTTT. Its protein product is CASSLPPESGELFF. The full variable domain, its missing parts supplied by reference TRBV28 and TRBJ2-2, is DVKVTQSSRYLVKRTGEKVFLECVQDMDHENMFWYRQDPGLGLRLIYFSYDVKMKEKGDIPEGYSVSREKKERFSLILESASTNQTSMYLCASSLPPESGELFFGEGSRLTVL.

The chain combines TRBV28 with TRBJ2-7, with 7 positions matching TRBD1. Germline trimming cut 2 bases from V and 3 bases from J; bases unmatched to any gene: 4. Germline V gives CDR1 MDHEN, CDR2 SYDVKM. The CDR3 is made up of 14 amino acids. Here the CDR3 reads CASSLSRGNYEQYF. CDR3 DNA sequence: TGTGCCAGCAGTTTAAGCAGGGGGAACTACGAGCAGTACTTC.

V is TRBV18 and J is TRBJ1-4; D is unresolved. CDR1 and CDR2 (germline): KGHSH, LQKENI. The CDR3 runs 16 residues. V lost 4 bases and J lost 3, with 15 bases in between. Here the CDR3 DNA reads TGTGCCAGCTCACTACTACCGGGGAACCCTAATGAAAAACTGTTTTTT. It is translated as CASSLLPGNPNEKLFF.

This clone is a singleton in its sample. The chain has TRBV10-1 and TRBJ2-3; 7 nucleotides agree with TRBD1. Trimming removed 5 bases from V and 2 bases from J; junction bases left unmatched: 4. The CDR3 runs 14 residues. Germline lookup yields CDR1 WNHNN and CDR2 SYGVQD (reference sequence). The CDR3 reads CASSSDRVTDTQYF. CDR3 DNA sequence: TGCGCCAGCAGTTCCGACAGGGTCACAGATACGCAGTATTTT.

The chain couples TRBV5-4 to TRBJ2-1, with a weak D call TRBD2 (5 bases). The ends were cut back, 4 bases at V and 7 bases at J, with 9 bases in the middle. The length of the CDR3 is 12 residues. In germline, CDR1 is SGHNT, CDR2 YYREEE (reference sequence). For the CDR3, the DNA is TGTGCCAGCAGCACCCGGGGAAATGAGCAGTTCTTC. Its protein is CASSTRGNEQFF.

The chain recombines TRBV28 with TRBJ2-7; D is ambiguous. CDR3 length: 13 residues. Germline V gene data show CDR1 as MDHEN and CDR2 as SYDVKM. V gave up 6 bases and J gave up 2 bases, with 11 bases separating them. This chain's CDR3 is CASSQVFPYEQYF. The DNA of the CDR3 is TGTGCCAGCAGCCAGGTTTTTCCCTACGAGCAGTACTTC.

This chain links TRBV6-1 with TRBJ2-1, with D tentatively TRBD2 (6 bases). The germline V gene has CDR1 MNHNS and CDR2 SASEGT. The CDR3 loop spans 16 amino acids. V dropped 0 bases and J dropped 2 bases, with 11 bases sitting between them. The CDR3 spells CASSEAVGSTYNEQFF. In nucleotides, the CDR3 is TGTGCCAGCAGTGAAGCAGTCGGGAGTACCTACAATGAGCAGTTCTTC.

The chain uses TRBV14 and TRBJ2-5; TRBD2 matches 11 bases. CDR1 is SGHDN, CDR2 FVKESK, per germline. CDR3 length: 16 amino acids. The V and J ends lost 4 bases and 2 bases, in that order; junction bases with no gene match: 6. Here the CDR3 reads CASSLLAGGPQETQYF. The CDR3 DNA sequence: TGTGCCAGCAGCCTCTTAGCGGGAGGGCCACAAGAGACCCAGTACTTC.

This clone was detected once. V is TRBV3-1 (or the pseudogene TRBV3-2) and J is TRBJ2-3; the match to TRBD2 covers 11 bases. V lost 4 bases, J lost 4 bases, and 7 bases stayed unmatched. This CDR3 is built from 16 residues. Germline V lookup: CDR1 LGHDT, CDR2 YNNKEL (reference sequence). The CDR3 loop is CASSRVVAGGADTQYF. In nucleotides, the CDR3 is TGTGCCAGCAGCCGCGTCGTAGCGGGAGGGGCAGATACGCAGTATTTT.

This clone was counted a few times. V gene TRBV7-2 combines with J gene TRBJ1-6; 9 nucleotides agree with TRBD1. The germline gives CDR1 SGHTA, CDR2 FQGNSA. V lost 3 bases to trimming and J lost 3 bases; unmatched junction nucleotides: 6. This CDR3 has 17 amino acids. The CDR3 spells CASSFRTGAFYNSPLHF. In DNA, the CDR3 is TGTGCCAGCAGCTTTAGGACAGGGGCTTTCTATAATTCACCCCTCCACTTT.

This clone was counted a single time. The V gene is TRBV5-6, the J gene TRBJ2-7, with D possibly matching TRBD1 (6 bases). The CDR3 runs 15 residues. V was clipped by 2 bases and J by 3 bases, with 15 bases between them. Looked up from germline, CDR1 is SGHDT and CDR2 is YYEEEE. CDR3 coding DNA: TGTGCCAGCAGCTTACTCCAGGGGCTTGGCTACGAGCAGTACTTC. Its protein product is CASSLLQGLGYEQYF.